The following is a TCR beta chain sequence with its context. Its antigen is undetermined. Generated by immunoSEQ multiplex PCR, the TCRdb table keeps only in-frame clones and is missing some. The sample lists about 15,000 clones; around 82% were seen once. The sample originates from a study of T cell clones after liver transplantation. Whole-study results and caveats: Donor-reactive sequences fell more than third party-reactive ones, suggesting partial deletion.

CDR3 length: 15 amino acids. In germline, CDR1 is SGHVS, CDR2 FQNEAQ. Germline trimming cut 2 bases from V and 4 bases from J; bases unmatched to any gene: 5. The material was CD8+ T cells from blood, obtained approximately 43 months after liver transplant. The chain employs TRBV7-8 and TRBJ2-5, with TRBD2 matching over 9 bases. This sequence was found in a human patient who received a liver transplant. Some T cells may be transferred from the graft donor. The CDR3 DNA sequence: TGTGCCAGCAGCTTAAGGGTAGCGGGAGCAGAGACCCAGTACTTC. It translates to CASSLRVAGAETQYF.